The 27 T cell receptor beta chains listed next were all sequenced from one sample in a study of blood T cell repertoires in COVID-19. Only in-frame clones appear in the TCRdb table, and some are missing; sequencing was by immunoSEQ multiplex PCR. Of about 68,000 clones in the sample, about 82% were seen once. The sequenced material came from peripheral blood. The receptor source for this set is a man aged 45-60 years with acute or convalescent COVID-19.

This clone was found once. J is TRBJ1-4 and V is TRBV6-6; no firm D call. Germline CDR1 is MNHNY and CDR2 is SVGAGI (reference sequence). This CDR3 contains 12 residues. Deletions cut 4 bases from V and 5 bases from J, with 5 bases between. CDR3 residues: CASSSVNEKLFF. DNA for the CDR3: TGTGCCAGCAGTTCGGTCAATGAAAAACTGTTTTTT.

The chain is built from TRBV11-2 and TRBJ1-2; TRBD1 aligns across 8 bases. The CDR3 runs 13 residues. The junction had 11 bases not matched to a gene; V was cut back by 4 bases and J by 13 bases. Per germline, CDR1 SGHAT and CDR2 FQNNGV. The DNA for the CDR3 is TGTGCCAGCAGCTCTCAGACAGGGGCCGGATCCACCTTC. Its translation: CASSSQTGAGSTF. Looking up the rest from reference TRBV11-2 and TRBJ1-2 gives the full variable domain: EAGVAQSPRYKIIEKRQSVAFWCNPISGHATLYWYQQILGQGPKLLIQFQNNGVVDDSQLPKDRFSAERLKGVDSTLKIQPAKLEDSAVYLCASSSQTGAGSTFGSGTRLTVV.

The CDR3 bases are TGTGCCACCAGCGCACTGGGCGTTGGGAGCCACAATGAGCAGTTCTTC. Amino acid sequence: CATSALGVGSHNEQFF. The chain couples TRBV15 to TRBJ2-1; D perhaps matches TRBD2 (5 bases). The V gene's germline CDR1 is LNHNV and CDR2 YYDKDF (reference sequence). Trimming removed 5 bases from V and 5 bases from J, with 19 bases in between. The CDR3 loop spans 16 amino acids.

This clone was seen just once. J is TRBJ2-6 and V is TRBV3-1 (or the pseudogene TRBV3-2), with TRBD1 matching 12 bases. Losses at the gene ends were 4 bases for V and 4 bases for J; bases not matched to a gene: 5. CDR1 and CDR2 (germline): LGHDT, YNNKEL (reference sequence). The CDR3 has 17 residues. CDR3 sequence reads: CASSLRDRGRGANVLTF. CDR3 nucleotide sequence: TGTGCCAGCAGCCTCCGGGACAGGGGGCGAGGGGCCAACGTCCTGACTTTC.

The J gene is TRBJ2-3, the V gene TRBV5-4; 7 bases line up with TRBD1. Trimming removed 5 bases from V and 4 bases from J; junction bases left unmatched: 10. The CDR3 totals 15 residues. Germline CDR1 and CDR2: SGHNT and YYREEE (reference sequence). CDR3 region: CASRTSTGQADTQYF. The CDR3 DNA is TGTGCCAGCAGGACTTCGACAGGGCAGGCAGATACGCAGTATTTT. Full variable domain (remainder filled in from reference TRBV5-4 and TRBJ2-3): ETGVTQSPTHLIKTRGQQVTLRCSSQSGHNTVSWYQQALGQGPQFIFQYYREEENGRGNFPPRFSGLQFPNYSSELNVNALELDDSALYLCASRTSTGQADTQYFGPGTRLTVL.

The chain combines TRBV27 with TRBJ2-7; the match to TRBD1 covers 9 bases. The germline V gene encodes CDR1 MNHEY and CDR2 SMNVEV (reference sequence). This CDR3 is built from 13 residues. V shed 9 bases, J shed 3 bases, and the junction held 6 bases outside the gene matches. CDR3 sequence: CARWDRAGYEQYV. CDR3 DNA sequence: TGTGCCAGGTGGGACAGGGCGGGCTACGAGCAGTACGTC.

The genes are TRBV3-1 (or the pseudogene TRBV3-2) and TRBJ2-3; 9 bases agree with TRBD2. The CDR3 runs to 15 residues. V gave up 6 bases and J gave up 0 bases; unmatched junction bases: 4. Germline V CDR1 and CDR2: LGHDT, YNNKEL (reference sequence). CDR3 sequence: CASRNLAGSTDTQYF. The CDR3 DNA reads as TGTGCCAGCAGGAATCTAGCGGGAAGCACAGATACGCAGTATTTT.

The DNA for the CDR3 is TGTGCCAGCAGCAAGCAGGACAGGACGGCCTACGAGCAGTACTTC. Translated, it gives CASSKQDRTAYEQYF. The chain carries TRBV21-1 and TRBJ2-7; TRBD1 reflects the table's D call only, with no check against the DNA. TRBV21-1 is listed as a pseudogene. There are 15 residues in the CDR3.

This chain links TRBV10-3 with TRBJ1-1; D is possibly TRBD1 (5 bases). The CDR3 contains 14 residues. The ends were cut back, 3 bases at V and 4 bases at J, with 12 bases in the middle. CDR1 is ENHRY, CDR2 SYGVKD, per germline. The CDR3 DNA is TGTGCCATCAGTGAAGGGGCCTTGGGCACTGAAGCTTTCTTT. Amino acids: CAISEGALGTEAFF.

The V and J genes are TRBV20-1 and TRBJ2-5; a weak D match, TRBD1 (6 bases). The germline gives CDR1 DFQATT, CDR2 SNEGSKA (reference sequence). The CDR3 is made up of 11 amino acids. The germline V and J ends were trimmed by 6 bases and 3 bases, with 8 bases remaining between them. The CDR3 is CSANREETQYF. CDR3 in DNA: TGCAGTGCGAACAGGGAAGAGACCCAGTACTTC.

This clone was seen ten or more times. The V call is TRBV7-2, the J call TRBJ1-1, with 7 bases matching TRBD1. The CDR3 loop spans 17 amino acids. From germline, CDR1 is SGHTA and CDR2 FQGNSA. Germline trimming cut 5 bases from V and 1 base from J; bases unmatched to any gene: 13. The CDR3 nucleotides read TGTGCCAGCAGCCCCAGCGGGAGGGGGCTCAGGAACACTGAAGCTTTCTTT. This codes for CASSPSGRGLRNTEAFF.

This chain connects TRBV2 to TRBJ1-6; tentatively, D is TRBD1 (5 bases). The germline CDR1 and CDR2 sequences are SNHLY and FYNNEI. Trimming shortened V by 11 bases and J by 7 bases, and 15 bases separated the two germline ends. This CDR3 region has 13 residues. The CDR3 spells CAGTRQSNSPLHF. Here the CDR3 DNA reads TGTGCCGGCACTAGACAGAGCAATTCACCCCTCCACTTT.

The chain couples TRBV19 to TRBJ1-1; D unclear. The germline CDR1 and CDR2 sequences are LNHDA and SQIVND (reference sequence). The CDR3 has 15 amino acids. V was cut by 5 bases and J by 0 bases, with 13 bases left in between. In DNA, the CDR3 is TGTGCCAGTAGTGCTGGCCGGGATTTGAACACTGAAGCTTTCTTT. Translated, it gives CASSAGRDLNTEAFF.

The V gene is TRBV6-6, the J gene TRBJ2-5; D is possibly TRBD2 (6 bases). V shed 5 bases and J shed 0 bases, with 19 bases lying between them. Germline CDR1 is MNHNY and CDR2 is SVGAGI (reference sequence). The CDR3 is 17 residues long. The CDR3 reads CASSPSPGTSYQETQYF. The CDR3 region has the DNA TGTGCCAGCAGTCCCTCCCCCGGGACTTCGTACCAAGAGACCCAGTACTTC.

This CDR3 reads CASSEYPGQPQHF. The CDR3 DNA follows: TGTGCCAGCAGTGAATACCCAGGCCAGCCCCAGCATTTT. The rearrangement uses TRBV25-1 and TRBJ1-5; D is ambiguous. V was cut by 0 bases and J by 7 bases, with 7 bases left in between. CDR1 and CDR2 from the germline V gene are MGHDK and SYGVNS. CDR3 length: 13 amino acids.

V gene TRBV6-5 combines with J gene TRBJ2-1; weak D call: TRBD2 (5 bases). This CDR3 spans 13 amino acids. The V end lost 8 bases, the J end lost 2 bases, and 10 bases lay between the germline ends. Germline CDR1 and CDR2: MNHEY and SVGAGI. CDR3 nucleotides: TGTGCCAGCGACCCCGGGGCCTACAATGAGCAGTTCTTC. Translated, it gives CASDPGAYNEQFF.

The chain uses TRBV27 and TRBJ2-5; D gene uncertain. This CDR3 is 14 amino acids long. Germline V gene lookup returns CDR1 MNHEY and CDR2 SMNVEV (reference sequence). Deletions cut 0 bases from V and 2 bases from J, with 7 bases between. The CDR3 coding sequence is TGTGCCAGCAGTTTATCCGGCAGGCAAGAGACCCAGTACTTC. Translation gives CASSLSGRQETQYF.

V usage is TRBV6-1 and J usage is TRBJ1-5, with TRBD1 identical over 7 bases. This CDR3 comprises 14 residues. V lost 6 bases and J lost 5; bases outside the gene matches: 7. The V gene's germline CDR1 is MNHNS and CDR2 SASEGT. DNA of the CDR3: TGTGCCAGCAGCCCCGACAGGGCCGATCAGCCCCAGCATTTT. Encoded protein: CASSPDRADQPQHF.

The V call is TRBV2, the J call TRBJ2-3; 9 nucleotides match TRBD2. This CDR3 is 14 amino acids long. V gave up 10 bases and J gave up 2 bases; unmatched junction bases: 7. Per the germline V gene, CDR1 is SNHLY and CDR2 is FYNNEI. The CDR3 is CATVAGVFTDTQYF. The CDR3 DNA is TGTGCCACTGTAGCGGGGGTTTTCACAGATACGCAGTATTTT.

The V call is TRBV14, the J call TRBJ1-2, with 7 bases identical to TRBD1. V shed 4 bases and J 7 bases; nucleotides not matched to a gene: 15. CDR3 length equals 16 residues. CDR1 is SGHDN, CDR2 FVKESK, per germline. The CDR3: CASSRGGSGTVGGYTF. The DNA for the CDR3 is TGTGCCAGCAGCCGAGGGGGCTCCGGGACAGTCGGTGGCTACACCTTC.

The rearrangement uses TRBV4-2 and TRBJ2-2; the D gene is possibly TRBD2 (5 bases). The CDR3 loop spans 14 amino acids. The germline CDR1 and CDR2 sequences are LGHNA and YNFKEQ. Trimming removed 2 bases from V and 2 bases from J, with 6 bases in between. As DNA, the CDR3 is TGTGCCAGCAGCCAACGGGGAAACACCGGGGAGCTGTTTTTT. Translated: CASSQRGNTGELFF.

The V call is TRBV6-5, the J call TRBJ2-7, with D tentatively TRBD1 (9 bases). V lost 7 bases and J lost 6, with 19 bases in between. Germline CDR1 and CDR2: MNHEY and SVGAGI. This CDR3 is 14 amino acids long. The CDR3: CASTPGGTGSEQYV. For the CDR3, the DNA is TGTGCCAGCACCCCGGGGGGGACAGGGAGCGAGCAGTACGTC.

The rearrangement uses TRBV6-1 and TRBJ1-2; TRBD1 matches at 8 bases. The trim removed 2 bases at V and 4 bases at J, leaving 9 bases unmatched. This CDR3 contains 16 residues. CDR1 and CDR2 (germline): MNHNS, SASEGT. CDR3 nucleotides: TGTGCCAGCAGTGAACAGTTGGACAGGGTGGCCTATGGCTACACCTTC. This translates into CASSEQLDRVAYGYTF.

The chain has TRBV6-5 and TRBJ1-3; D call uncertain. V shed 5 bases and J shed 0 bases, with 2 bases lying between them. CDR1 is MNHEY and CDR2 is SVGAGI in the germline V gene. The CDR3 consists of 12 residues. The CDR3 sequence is CASSLSGNTIYF. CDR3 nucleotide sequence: TGTGCCAGCAGTCTCTCTGGAAACACCATATATTTT.

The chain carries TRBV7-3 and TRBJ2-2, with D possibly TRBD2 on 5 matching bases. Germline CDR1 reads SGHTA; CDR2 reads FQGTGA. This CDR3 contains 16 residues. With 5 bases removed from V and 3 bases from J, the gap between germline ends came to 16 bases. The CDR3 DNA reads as TGTGCCAGCAGCCAGAGGACGGGGTATGACACCGGGGAGCTGTTTTTT. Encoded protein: CASSQRTGYDTGELFF.

The CDR3 loop reads CATRDSGVYEQYF. DNA for the CDR3: TGTGCCACCAGGGATAGCGGGGTCTACGAGCAGTACTTC. The chain carries TRBV15 and TRBJ2-7, with 8 nucleotides matching TRBD2. Germline CDR1 is LNHNV and CDR2 is YYDKDF (reference sequence). CDR3 length: 13 residues. Unmatched junction bases numbered 4, after V lost 6 bases and J lost 3 bases. Full variable domain (remainder filled in from reference TRBV15 and TRBJ2-7): DAMVIQNPRYQVTQFGKPVTLSCSQTLNHNVMYWYQQKSSQAPKLLFHYYDKDFNNEADTPDNFQSRRPNTSFCFLDIRSPGLGDTAMYLCATRDSGVYEQYFGPGTRLTVT.

CDR3 sequence: CAWSRGQLNQPQHF. The CDR3 bases are TGTGCCTGGAGTCGGGGACAGCTCAATCAGCCCCAGCATTTT. V is TRBV30 and J is TRBJ1-5, with 7 bases identical to TRBD1. Trimming at V came to 2 bases and at J to 3 bases, leaving 4 bases not matched to a gene. This CDR3 has 14 amino acids. CDR1 GTSNPN and CDR2 SVGIG come from the germline V gene (reference sequence).